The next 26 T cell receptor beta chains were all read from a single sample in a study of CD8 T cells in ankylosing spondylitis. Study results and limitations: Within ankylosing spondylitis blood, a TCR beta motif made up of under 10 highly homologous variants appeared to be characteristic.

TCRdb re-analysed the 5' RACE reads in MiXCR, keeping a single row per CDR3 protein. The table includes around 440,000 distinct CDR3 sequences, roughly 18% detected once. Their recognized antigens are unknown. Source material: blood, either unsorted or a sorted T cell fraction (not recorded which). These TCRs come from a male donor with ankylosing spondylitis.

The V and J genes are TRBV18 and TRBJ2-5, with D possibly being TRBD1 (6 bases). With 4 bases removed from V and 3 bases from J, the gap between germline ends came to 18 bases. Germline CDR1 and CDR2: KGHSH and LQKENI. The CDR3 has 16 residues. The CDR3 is CASSLRDMDREETQYF. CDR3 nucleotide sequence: TGTGCCAGCTCACTCAGGGATATGGACAGAGAAGAGACCCAGTACTTC.

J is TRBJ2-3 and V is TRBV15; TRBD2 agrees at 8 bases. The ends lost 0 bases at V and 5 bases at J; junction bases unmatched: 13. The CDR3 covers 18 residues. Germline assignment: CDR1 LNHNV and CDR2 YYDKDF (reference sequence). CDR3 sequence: CATSRDIARGLEGDTQYF. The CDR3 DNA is TGTGCCACCAGCAGAGATATAGCCCGGGGACTAGAAGGAGATACGCAGTATTTT. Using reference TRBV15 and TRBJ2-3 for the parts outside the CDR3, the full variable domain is DAMVIQNPRYQVTQFGKPVTLSCSQTLNHNVMYWYQQKSSQAPKLLFHYYDKDFNNEADTPDNFQSRRPNTSFCFLDIRSPGLGDTAMYLCATSRDIARGLEGDTQYFGPGTRLTVL.

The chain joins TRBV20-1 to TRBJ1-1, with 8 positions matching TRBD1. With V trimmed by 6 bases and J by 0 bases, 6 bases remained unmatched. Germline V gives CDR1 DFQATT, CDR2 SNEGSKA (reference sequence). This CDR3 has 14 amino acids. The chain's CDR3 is CSARPGGMNTEAFF. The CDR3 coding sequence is TGCAGTGCCCGGCCAGGGGGCATGAACACTGAAGCTTTCTTT.

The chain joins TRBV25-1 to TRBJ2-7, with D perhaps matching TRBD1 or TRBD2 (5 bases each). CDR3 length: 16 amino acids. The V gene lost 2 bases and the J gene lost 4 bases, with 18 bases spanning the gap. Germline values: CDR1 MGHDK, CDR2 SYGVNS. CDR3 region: CASSEGIGDALYEQYF. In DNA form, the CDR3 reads TGTGCCAGCAGTGAAGGGATTGGGGACGCTCTATACGAGCAGTACTTC.

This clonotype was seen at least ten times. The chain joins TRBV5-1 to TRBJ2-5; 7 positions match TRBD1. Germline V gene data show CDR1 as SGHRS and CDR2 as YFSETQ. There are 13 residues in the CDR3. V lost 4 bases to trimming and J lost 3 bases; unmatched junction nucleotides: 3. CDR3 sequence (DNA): TGCGCCAGCAGCCGAACAGGGGAAGAGACCCAGTACTTC. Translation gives CASSRTGEETQYF.

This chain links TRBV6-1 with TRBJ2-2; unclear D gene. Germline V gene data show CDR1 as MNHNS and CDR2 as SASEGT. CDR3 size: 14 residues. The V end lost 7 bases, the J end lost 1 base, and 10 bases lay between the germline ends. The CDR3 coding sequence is TGTGCCAGCACCCGACCGATGAACACCGGGGAGCTGTTTTTT. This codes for CASTRPMNTGELFF.

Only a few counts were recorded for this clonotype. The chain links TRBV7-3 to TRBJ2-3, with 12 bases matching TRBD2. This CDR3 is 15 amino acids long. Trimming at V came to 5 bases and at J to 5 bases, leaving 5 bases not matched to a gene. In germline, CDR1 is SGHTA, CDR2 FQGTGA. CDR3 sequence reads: CASSPSGGAVDTQYF. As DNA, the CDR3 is TGTGCCAGCAGCCCTAGCGGGGGGGCCGTAGATACGCAGTATTTT.

The CDR3 reads CASRDSAGGISGANVLTF. Here the CDR3 DNA reads TGCGCCAGCAGGGACTCAGCGGGGGGAATCTCTGGGGCCAACGTCCTGACTTTC. This chain connects TRBV10-2 to TRBJ2-6; 9 nucleotides agree with TRBD2. From germline, CDR1 is WSHSY and CDR2 SAAADI. The CDR3 is 18 residues long. V lost 6 bases, J lost 0 bases, and 9 bases stayed unmatched.

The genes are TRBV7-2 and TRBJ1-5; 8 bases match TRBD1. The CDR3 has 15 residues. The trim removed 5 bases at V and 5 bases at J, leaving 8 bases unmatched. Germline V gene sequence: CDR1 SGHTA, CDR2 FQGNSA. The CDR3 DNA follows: TGTGCCAGCAGCCCAGAAGCAGGGGGCTATCAGCCCCAGCATTTT. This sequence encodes CASSPEAGGYQPQHF.

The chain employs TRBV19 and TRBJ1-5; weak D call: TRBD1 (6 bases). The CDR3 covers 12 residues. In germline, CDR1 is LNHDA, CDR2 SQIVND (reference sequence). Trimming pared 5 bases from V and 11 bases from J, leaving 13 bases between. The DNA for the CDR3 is TGTGCCAGTAGTCCCGGGAGGGGGACCCAGCATTTT. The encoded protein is CASSPGRGTQHF.

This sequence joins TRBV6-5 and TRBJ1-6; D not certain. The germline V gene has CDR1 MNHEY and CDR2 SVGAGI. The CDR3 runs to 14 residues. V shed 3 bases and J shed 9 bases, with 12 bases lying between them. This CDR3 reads CASSYQVTGSPLHF. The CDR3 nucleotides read TGTGCCAGCAGTTATCAAGTTACGGGTTCACCCCTCCACTTT.

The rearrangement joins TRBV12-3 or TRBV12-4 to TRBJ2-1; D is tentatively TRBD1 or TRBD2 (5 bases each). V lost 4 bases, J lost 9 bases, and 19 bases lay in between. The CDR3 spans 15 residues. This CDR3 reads CASSYPFSGRSEQFF. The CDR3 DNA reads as TGTGCCAGCAGTTACCCCTTTTCGGGACGCAGTGAGCAGTTCTTC.

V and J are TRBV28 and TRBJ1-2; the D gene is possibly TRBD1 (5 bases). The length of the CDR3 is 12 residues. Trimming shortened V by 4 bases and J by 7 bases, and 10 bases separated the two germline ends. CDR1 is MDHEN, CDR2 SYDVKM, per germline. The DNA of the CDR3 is TGTGCCAGCAGTTGGCAGGGTTCTGGCTACACCTTC. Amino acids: CASSWQGSGYTF.

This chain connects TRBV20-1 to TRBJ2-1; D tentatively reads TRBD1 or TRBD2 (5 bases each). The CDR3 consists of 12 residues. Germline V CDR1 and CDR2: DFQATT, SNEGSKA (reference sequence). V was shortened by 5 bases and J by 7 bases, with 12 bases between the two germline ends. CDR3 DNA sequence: TGCAGTGCTGACGGGGCCACGAATGAGCAGTTCTTC. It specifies CSADGATNEQFF.

DNA for the CDR3: TGTGCCAGCAGCTTGGAACACCCTTATTCACCCCTCCACTTT. Translated: CASSLEHPYSPLHF. The chain recombines TRBV5-6 with TRBJ1-6; D is unclear. V gave up 0 bases and J gave up 8 bases, with 9 bases separating them. The CDR3 is made up of 14 amino acids. The germline gives CDR1 SGHDT, CDR2 YYEEEE.

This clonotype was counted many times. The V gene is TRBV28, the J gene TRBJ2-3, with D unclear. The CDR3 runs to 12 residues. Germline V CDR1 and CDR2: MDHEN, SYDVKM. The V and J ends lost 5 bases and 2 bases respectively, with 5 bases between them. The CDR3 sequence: CASSTLTDTQYF. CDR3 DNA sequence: TGTGCCAGCAGTACTCTCACAGATACGCAGTATTTT.

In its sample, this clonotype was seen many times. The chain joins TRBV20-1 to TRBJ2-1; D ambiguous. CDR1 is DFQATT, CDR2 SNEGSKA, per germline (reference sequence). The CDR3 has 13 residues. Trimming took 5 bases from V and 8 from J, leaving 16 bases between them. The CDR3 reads CSAAILSGHEQFF. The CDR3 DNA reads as TGCAGTGCTGCCATCCTTTCAGGTCATGAGCAGTTCTTC.

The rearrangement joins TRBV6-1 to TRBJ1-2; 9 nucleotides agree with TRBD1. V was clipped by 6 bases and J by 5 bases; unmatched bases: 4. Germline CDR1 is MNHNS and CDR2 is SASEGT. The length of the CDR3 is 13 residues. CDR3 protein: CASREDRGYGYTF. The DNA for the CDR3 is TGTGCCAGCAGAGAGGACAGGGGTTATGGCTACACCTTC.

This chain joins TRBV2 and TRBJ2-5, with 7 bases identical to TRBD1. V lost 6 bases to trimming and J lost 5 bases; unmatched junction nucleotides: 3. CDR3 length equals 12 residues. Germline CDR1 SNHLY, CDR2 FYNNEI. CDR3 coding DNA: TGTGCCAGCAGGGCGGACAGGGAGACCCAGTACTTC. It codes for CASRADRETQYF.

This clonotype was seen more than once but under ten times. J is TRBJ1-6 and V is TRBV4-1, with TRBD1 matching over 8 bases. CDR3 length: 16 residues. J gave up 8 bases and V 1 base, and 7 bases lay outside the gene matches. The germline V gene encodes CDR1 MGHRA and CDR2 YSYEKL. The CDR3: CASSQASGGWDSPLHF. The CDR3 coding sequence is TGCGCCAGCAGCCAAGCCTCAGGGGGCTGGGATTCACCCCTCCACTTT.

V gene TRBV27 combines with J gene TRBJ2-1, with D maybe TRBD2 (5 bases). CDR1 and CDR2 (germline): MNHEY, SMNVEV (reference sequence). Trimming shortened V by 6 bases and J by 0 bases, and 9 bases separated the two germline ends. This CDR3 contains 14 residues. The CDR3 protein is CASRLGPSYNEQFF. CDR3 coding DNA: TGTGCCAGCAGACTAGGTCCCTCCTACAATGAGCAGTTCTTC.

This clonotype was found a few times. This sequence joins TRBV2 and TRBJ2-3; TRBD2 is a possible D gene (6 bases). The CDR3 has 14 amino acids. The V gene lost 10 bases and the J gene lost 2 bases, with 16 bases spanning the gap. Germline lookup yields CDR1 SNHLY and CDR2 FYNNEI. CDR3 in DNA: TGTGCCAACCGTCTGGGCGGGGTCACAGATACGCAGTATTTT. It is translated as CANRLGGVTDTQYF.

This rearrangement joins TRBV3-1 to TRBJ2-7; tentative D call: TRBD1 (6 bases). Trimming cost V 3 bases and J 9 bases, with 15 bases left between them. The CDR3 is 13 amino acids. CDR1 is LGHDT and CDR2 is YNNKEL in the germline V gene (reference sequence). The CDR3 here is CASSHATGIRQYF. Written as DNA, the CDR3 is TGTGCCAGCAGCCACGCGACAGGCATTAGGCAGTACTTC.

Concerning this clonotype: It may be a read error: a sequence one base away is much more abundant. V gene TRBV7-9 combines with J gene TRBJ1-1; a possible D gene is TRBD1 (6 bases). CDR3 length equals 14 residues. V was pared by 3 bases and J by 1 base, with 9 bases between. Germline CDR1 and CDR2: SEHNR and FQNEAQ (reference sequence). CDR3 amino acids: CASSFRTENTEAFF. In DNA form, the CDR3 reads TGTGCCAGCAGCTTCAGGACAGAGAACACTGAAGCTTTCTTT.

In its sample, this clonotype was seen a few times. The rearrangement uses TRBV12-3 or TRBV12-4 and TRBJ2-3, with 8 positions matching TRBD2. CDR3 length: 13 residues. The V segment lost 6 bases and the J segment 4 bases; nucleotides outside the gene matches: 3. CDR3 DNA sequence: TGTGCCAGCAGGCAAGCGGGGGCAGATACGCAGTATTTT. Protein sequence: CASRQAGADTQYF.

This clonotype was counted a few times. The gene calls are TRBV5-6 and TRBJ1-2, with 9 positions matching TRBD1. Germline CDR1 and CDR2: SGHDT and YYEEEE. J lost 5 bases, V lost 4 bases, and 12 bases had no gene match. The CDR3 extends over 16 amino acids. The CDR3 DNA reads TGTGCCAGCAGCGGCCCGGGACAGGGAAGGATGTATGGCTACACCTTC. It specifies CASSGPGQGRMYGYTF.